This T cell receptor (beta chain) was sequenced during a study of blood T cell repertoires in COVID-19. Study-wide context: PBMCs, B-cell-depleted T cells, or T cells were the source of the cDNA or gDNA that made up the material.

The count of this clone is one. V lost 4 bases and J lost 8; bases outside the gene matches: 7. CDR3 length: 15 amino acids. The germline gives CDR1 ENHRY, CDR2 SYGVKD. Original analysis: Reference gene primer amplification in the assay estimated nucleated cell counts. TCRdb keeps only in-frame clones here, not all; method: immunoSEQ multiplex PCR. V, J and clone size reflect that table, while D and trimming were determined from the DNA. The top ten clones hold less than 3.5% of a sample with nearly 350,000 clones, about 90% of them seen once. This sequence joins TRBV10-3 and TRBJ2-3, with 12 bases aligning to TRBD1. The TCR sequence derives from a woman younger than 35 who had recovered from COVID-19. The sample consisted of peripheral blood. The CDR3 DNA reads TGTGCCATCAGTGCTCGGGACAGGGGGCTGGGTACGCAGTATTTT. Its protein is CAISARDRGLGTQYF.